This TCR beta chain stems from a study of regulatory T cells in long-lasting Graves disease (dated by TCRdb to about 2021). Regarding the complete study: Antithyroid drugs had been taken for less than 3 months by newly diagnosed Graves' disease patients. A total of about 33 samples were covered by TCR sequencing, comprising 13 persistent and around 20 newly diagnosed Graves' disease patients. Persistent Graves' disease patients were compared with newly diagnosed Graves' disease patients by peripheral blood TCR sequencing and RNA sequencing. The study was registered as a clinical trial and conducted in China.

This clonotype was detected ten times or more. The antigen it binds to is not known. Base qualities were left out, and no much larger clone turns up one base away. The CDR3, from cysteine to phenylalanine, totals 18 residues. Only the CDR3 DNA is retained, 54 bases long and in frame from the first base. Germline trimming amounts to 1 base on V and 3 bases on J, with 11 as the count of junction bases outside the gene matches. The germline V gene (reference sequence) specifies SEHNR as CDR1 and FQNEAQ as CDR2. In the paper's terms, the time point label means: newly diagnosed GD, antithyroid drugs for less than 3 months. For both TCR sequencing and RNA sequencing, RNA was extracted from PBMCs using TRIzol. The diagnosis of Graves' disease was made according to American Thyroid Association guidelines. Patients for the study were recruited at an endocrinology department in Xi'an, China. Each patient gave around 9 milliliters of peripheral blood, collected in an EDTA anticoagulant tube. Ficoll Paque Plus density gradient separation was used to isolate PBMCs, and no additional T cell sorting was done. An Agilent 2100 Bioanalyzer and agarose gel were used to assess RNA quality, and a NanoDrop 2000 was used to measure RNA concentration.

Library creation used multiplex PCR. Instrument used: Illumina HiSeq 4000. To build TCR beta libraries, CDR3 regions were amplified by Arm-PCR using iRepertoire HTBI primers. Before sequencing, the PCR products underwent gel purification. Under the source paper's analysis protocol: Gene usage analysis of CDR3 amino acid clonotypes used the approximately 62 TRBV and around 13 TRBJ segments found across samples. Filtered high-quality paired reads were merged into contigs using COPE and FqMerger. BLAST was used to align contigs to IMGT TRBV, TRBD and TRBJ reference genes, with CDR3 defined following IMGT. Any clonotype with a frequency above 0.1% was classified as a highly expanded clone. Repertoire diversity was measured by Shannon entropy, and V-J evenness by the Gini coefficient. A clonotype was considered public if more than one individual shared it. TCRdb trimmed the raw reads at Q25, called clones with MiXCR and kept productive beta chains. All rows with the same CDR3 protein become a single entry with the most common DNA and genes. TCRdb, not the original authors, processed these V and J calls. The sample table shows 400,000 to 550,000 distinct CDR3 sequences, and about a sixth are seen once. The ten largest clones represent about 25% of the sample.

General findings and caveats noted by the study authors: Lower TCR Shannon entropy and fewer highly expanded clones were observed in persistent Graves' disease patients than in newly diagnosed patients, which suggested clonal expansion. Persistent disease showed preferential use of TRBV28, TRBJ1-2 and TRBJ2-5, whereas newly diagnosed disease favored TRBV20-1 and TRBJ2-1. The authors acknowledged the small sample size as a limitation that may reduce accuracy. Sequencing and analysis were restricted to the TCR beta chain. A larger number of public clonotypes was shared among persistent patients (approximately 2,600) than among newly diagnosed patients (around 970). Only peripheral blood was studied, because thyroid tissue, the primary lesion, was inaccessible.

The same specimen was also included in a second study, on T cells in Graves' hyperthyroidism and ophthalmopathy. As described in the second report: Stable Graves' hyperthyroidism was defined as no progression to ophthalmopathy during 18 months of follow-up. Hyperthyroidism patients were aged 18 to 65 years and newly diagnosed, with disease duration of less than 2 months. The study excluded patients with uncontrolled infections, other autoimmune diseases, pregnancy or lactation. Diagnoses were established on the basis of clinical symptoms, serum thyroxine and TRAb, thyroid ultrasound, and orbital computed tomography. For the first round of RT-PCR on the TCR CDR3, the HTBI primer set was used together with the Qiagen OneStep RT-PCR kit. Most expanded thyroid clonotypes (frequency above 0.001) were also detected in blood, suggesting blood repertoires may reflect thyroid immune responses. A model built on a 13 V-J signature distinguished ophthalmopathy from stable hyperthyroidism, reaching over 85% sensitivity and about 81% specificity in cross-validation and 80%/75% in testing. During validation, the model predicted progression to ophthalmopathy a median of around 7 months ahead of onset, with around 65% sensitivity and under 85% specificity. To identify distinguishing TCR V-J signatures, a discovery cohort of 100 patients was used, comprising 40 to 45 with Graves' ophthalmopathy and around 60 with stable Graves' hyperthyroidism. Whether ophthalmopathy could be predicted prospectively was tested in an independent validation cohort made up of under 20 hyperthyroidism patients plus 17 patients who later progressed to ophthalmopathy. For training and testing, the 110 or so patients in the discovery cohort were randomly divided in a 7:3 ratio. The study also compared thyroid tissue and blood T-cell repertoires from five or six Graves' hyperthyroidism patients. After blood sampling, hyperthyroidism patients were treated with methimazole at a starting dose of 30 mg daily, and ophthalmopathy patients were treated with high-dose intravenous methylprednisolone. A second multiplex PCR round built the libraries, followed by size selection and purification. The libraries were sequenced on an Illumina HiSeq2000 using paired-end 100 bp reads. Raw data were processed with SOAPnuke, discarding reads with adapters, uncalled bases, mean Phred below 15, or no exact constant-primer or identifier match. COPE v1.2.5 was used to merge the high-quality paired reads, and each unique nucleotide sequence was defined as a clonotype. Clonotypes were aligned to IMGT TRBV, TRBD and TRBJ reference segments using MiTCR v1.1. The analysis was restricted to V-J combinations with a frequency above 0.0001, which together covered roughly 99% of the repertoires. A TCS score was defined as the ratio between F50 (clonal expansion) and ExV (chaos), using BLOSUM62-based TCRdist between CDR3 peptides within each V-J. Welch's t-statistics and random forest reduced roughly 500 V-J features to 10 to 15, which were used in a naive Bayes classifier (R e1071). Sample size was not statistically predetermined, and investigators were not blinded to group allocation. The paper reports TCR Vbeta CDR3 sequencing of 130 to 150 peripheral blood samples: fewer than 50 ophthalmopathy, 70 to 85 hyperthyroidism and approximately 17 progressor patients.

This clonotype was obtained from a woman between 18 and 29 years old with Graves disease. Donor details come from another sample of the same person, matched by shared clones. Here the chain combines TRBV7-9 and TRBJ2-3; TRBD1 lines up with 9 middle nucleotides. The sample here was peripheral blood mononuclear cells (PBMCs), taken at new diagnosis, from a patient treated with antithyroid drugs. For the CDR3, the sequence is CASSLDATGTGLTDTQYF. DNA sequence: TGTGCCAGCAGCTTAGACGCCACCGGGACAGGGTTGACAGATACGCAGTATTTT. Full variable domain (CDR3 extended with the reference TRBV7-9 and TRBJ2-3 proteins): DTGVSQNPRHKITKRGQNVTFRCDPISEHNRLYWYRQTLGQGPEFLTYFQNEAQLEKSRLLSDRFSAERPKGSFSTLEIQRTEQGDSAMYLCASSLDATGTGLTDTQYFGPGTRLTVL.